One and the same sample provided the 19 T cell receptor beta chains below, sequenced in a study of blood T cell repertoires in COVID-19. Some clones are missing from TCRdb's copy, which holds only in-frame ones; the method was immunoSEQ multiplex PCR. The table has around 300,000 clones, approximately 88% seen once. Sequencing was performed on peripheral blood. Receptors were obtained from a man aged 45 to 65 with acute or convalescent COVID-19.

The chain carries TRBV7-2 and TRBJ1-6; D is possibly TRBD1 (6 bases). Trimming pared 6 bases from V and 7 bases from J, leaving 10 bases between. Germline CDR1 reads SGHTA; CDR2 reads FQGNSA. This CDR3 comprises 13 residues. CDR3 DNA: TGTGCCAGCAGTTTCAGGGGAAATTCACCCCTCCACTTT. Residues: CASSFRGNSPLHF.

The rearrangement joins TRBV3-1 (or the pseudogene TRBV3-2) to TRBJ2-2; perhaps TRBD2 as D (6 bases). Trimming removed 4 bases from V and 3 bases from J, with 12 bases in between. Germline-derived CDR1 and CDR2 are LGHDT and YNNKEL (reference sequence). The CDR3 is 15 amino acids. Written as DNA, the CDR3 is TGTGCCAGCAGCCGGGACTCGGGCTACACCGGGGAGCTGTTTTTT. Translating gives CASSRDSGYTGELFF.

This chain uses TRBV2 with TRBJ1-5, with a possible D match to TRBD1 (5 bases). Germline lookup yields CDR1 SNHLY and CDR2 FYNNEI. This CDR3 has 14 amino acids. V gave up 2 bases and J gave up 4 bases, with 9 bases separating them. CDR3: CASSEQGANQPQHF. The DNA for the CDR3 is TGTGCCAGCAGTGAACAGGGCGCTAATCAGCCCCAGCATTTT.

The gene calls are TRBV18 and TRBJ1-3; D not certain. With 2 bases removed from V and 7 bases from J, the gap between germline ends came to 9 bases. Germline V gene data show CDR1 as KGHSH and CDR2 as LQKENI. This CDR3 is 13 amino acids long. The CDR3 DNA is TGTGCCAGCTCACCAGCCTCGAGGAACACCATATATTTT. Translated, it gives CASSPASRNTIYF.

The chain uses TRBV6-5 and TRBJ1-5, with TRBD1 matching over 12 bases. With V trimmed by 6 bases and J by 7 bases, 4 bases remained unmatched. The CDR3 consists of 14 residues. Germline values: CDR1 MNHEY, CDR2 SVGAGI. The CDR3 DNA reads as TGTGCCAGCAGCGCCGGGACAGGGGGCCAGCCCCAGCATTTT. Its translation is CASSAGTGGQPQHF.

The chain links TRBV12-5 to TRBJ1-3; a possible D gene is TRBD1 (5 bases). Between the trimmed V and J ends, which lost 6 bases and 4 bases, there was a span of 16 bases. The CDR3 consists of 15 residues. The germline V gene encodes CDR1 LGHNT and CDR2 FRNRAP. The DNA of the CDR3 is TGTGCTAGTGGGTCGTCAGGGATGCAGGGAAACACCATATATTTT. It translates to CASGSSGMQGNTIYF.

A few counts support this clone. The chain employs TRBV21-1 and TRBJ1-1; TRBD1, the D gene given by the table, was not confirmed from the DNA. TRBV21-1 is an annotated pseudogene. CDR3 size: 12 residues. CDR3 bases: TGTGCCAGCAGCAAAGGGACAGGTGAAGCTTTCTTT. The encoded protein is CASSKGTGEAFF.

J is TRBJ2-2 and V is TRBV19; D call uncertain. This CDR3 spans 12 amino acids. Germline loops: CDR1 LNHDA, CDR2 SQIVND (reference sequence). Trimming took 7 bases from V and 4 from J, leaving 7 bases between them. The CDR3 DNA is TGTGCCAGTACCCCCCTCACCGGGGAGCTGTTTTTT. As protein: CASTPLTGELFF.

V and J are TRBV10-1 and TRBJ2-7, with D tentatively TRBD1 (6 bases). Trimming took 4 bases from V and 9 from J, leaving 16 bases between them. CDR1 is WNHNN and CDR2 is SYGVQD in the germline V gene (reference sequence). The CDR3 is 13 residues long. As DNA, the CDR3 is TGCGCCAGCAGTGTACTACAGGGAGCGGCGCAGTACTTC. Translation gives CASSVLQGAAQYF.

The gene calls are TRBV20-1 and TRBJ2-5; D may be TRBD1 (6 bases). Germline V gives CDR1 DFQATT, CDR2 SNEGSKA (reference sequence). V dropped 3 bases and J dropped 2 bases, with 16 bases sitting between them. This CDR3 has 15 amino acids. The CDR3 here is CSASPRKGVQETQYF. The CDR3 DNA reads TGCAGTGCTAGTCCTCGCAAGGGGGTTCAAGAGACCCAGTACTTC.

The chain links TRBV6-5 to TRBJ1-1; D call uncertain. V was pared by 8 bases and J by 0 bases, with 10 bases between. CDR1 and CDR2 (germline): MNHEY, SVGAGI. CDR3 size: 13 residues. The CDR3 here is CASRRDLNTEAFF. The CDR3 DNA reads TGTGCCAGCCGCCGGGATTTGAACACTGAAGCTTTCTTT.

The chain has TRBV10-3 and TRBJ1-1; 8 nucleotides agree with TRBD1. CDR1 ENHRY and CDR2 SYGVKD come from the germline V gene. The CDR3 totals 13 residues. V was clipped by 10 bases and J by 1 base; unmatched bases: 5. DNA for the CDR3: TGTGCCACTGCAACAGGGGGGAACACTGAAGCTTTCTTT. Its translation: CATATGGNTEAFF.

J is TRBJ1-2 and V is TRBV18; possible D gene TRBD1, 6 bases. The CDR3 consists of 14 residues. Germline V CDR1 and CDR2: KGHSH, LQKENI. V was trimmed by 3 bases and J by 5 bases, leaving 13 bases between them. CDR3 in DNA: TGTGCCAGCTCACCTTCGGGACATAATTATGGCTACACCTTC. As protein: CASSPSGHNYGYTF.

The rearrangement joins TRBV19 to TRBJ2-7; D not certain. Per germline, CDR1 LNHDA and CDR2 SQIVND (reference sequence). This CDR3 region has 15 residues. V lost 3 bases, J lost 2 bases, and 14 bases lay in between. The CDR3 bases are TGTGCCAGTAGTATGTCTCCAGCGCGCCCCTACGAGCAGTACTTC. It is translated as CASSMSPARPYEQYF.

V is TRBV5-6 and J is TRBJ1-2, with D possibly being TRBD1 (6 bases). The CDR3 sequence is 16 residues long. CDR1 and CDR2 (germline): SGHDT, YYEEEE. V was trimmed by 1 base and J by 4 bases, leaving 17 bases between them. In nucleotides, the CDR3 is TGTGCCAGCAGCTTGTTGGGTCAGGGGAAACTCTATGGCTACACCTTC. It is translated as CASSLLGQGKLYGYTF.

V is TRBV18 and J is TRBJ1-2; 7 bases agree with TRBD1. There are 13 residues in the CDR3. V was pared by 2 bases and J by 4 bases, with 1 base of the junction left unmatched. From germline, CDR1 is KGHSH and CDR2 LQKENI. The CDR3 here is CASSPAGGYGYTF. CDR3 bases: TGTGCCAGCTCACCAGCAGGGGGCTATGGCTACACCTTC.

This clone was detected once. The rearrangement uses TRBV2 and TRBJ1-4; D possibly corresponds to TRBD1 (6 bases). This CDR3 is built from 16 residues. V lost 5 bases and J 2 bases, leaving 15 bases between the germline ends. Germline V gene data show CDR1 as SNHLY and CDR2 as FYNNEI. The CDR3: CASSKGGGRTNEKLFF. The CDR3 DNA follows: TGTGCCAGCAGTAAGGGCGGGGGGCGGACTAATGAAAAACTGTTTTTT.

This chain joins TRBV6-5 and TRBJ1-3; the D is unclear. Trimming removed 0 bases at V and 0 bases at J, with 9 bases between. The CDR3 runs 16 residues. Germline-derived CDR1 and CDR2 are MNHEY and SVGAGI. CDR3 nucleotides: TGTGCCAGCAGTTACTCGTATTCTTTCTCTGGAAACACCATATATTTT. Translated, it gives CASSYSYSFSGNTIYF.

The chain employs TRBV5-1 and TRBJ1-1, with D uncertain. The CDR3 covers 13 residues. The ends were cut back, 2 bases at V and 7 bases at J, with 12 bases in the middle. Per the germline V gene, CDR1 is SGHRS and CDR2 is YFSETQ. The DNA for the CDR3 is TGCGCCAGCAGCTTCGGGGTGGAAGGTGAAGCTTTCTTT. Amino acids: CASSFGVEGEAFF. Based on the CDR3 plus reference TRBV5-1 and TRBJ1-1, the full variable domain is KAGVTQTPRYLIKTRGQQVTLSCSPISGHRSVSWYQQTPGQGLQFLFEYFSETQRNKGNFPGRFSGRQFSNSRSEMNVSTLELGDSALYLCASSFGVEGEAFFGQGTRLTVV.